Below, 3 T cell receptor beta chains from the same sample are listed, as sequenced in a study of blood T cell repertoires in COVID-19. Profiling relied on immunoSEQ multiplex PCR, and the TCRdb table lists in-frame clones only, not all of them. Of roughly 60,000 clones listed, roughly 90% are singletons. Sequencing was performed on peripheral blood. The receptors shown here come from a man aged 40-49 years with COVID-19, enrolled during active disease.

The V gene is TRBV19, the J gene TRBJ1-4, with 10 bases identical to TRBD1. The germline CDR1 and CDR2 sequences are LNHDA and SQIVND (reference sequence). V lost 10 bases and J lost 5; bases outside the gene matches: 1. This CDR3 has 12 amino acids. The CDR3 DNA sequence: TGTGCCACGGGACAGGGGAATGAAAAACTGTTTTTT. Translating it yields CATGQGNEKLFF.

The chain is built from TRBV7-9 and TRBJ2-5; D uncertain. Trimming removed 3 bases at V and 2 bases at J, with 7 bases between. The CDR3 is 13 residues long. Germline V gives CDR1 SEHNR, CDR2 FQNEAQ (reference sequence). CDR3 region: CASSFGRQETQYF. The DNA of the CDR3 is TGTGCCAGCAGCTTTGGCAGGCAAGAGACCCAGTACTTC.

The V gene is TRBV24-1, the J gene TRBJ2-5; D is perhaps TRBD1 (6 bases). Trimming shortened V by 4 bases and J by 13 bases, and 12 bases separated the two germline ends. The length of the CDR3 is 11 residues. The germline V gene has CDR1 KGHDR and CDR2 SFDVKD. The CDR3 is CATSEQGRAYF. The CDR3 nucleotides read TGTGCCACCAGTGAGCAGGGGAGAGCGTACTTC.